A single sample is the source of the 32 T cell receptor beta chains below, sequenced in a study of shared clonotypes between healthy human individuals. TCRdb keeps only in-frame clones here, not all; method: immunoSEQ multiplex PCR. The sample consists of under 300,000 clones, 60% to 80% of them appearing once. The sequencing input was memory CD4+ T cells sorted from blood. Subset in this sample: CD45RA-negative fraction. Every receptor here comes from a young man in good health.

The chain has TRBV7-2 and TRBJ1-5; D gene ambiguous. V lost 1 base to trimming and J lost 4 bases, with 8 bases between them. The germline gives CDR1 SGHTA, CDR2 FQGNSA. This CDR3 has 14 amino acids. This chain's CDR3 is CASSLGVGNQPQHF. CDR3 in DNA: TGTGCCAGCAGCTTAGGGGTCGGAAATCAGCCCCAGCATTTT.

This chain links TRBV5-1 with TRBJ2-7, with a tentative D call TRBD2 (6 bases). Germline values: CDR1 SGHRS, CDR2 YFSETQ. With 2 bases removed from V and 6 bases from J, the gap between germline ends came to 12 bases. The CDR3 is 13 amino acids. The CDR3 sequence: CASSLTMGGEQYF. The CDR3 nucleotides are TGCGCCAGCAGCTTAACTATGGGGGGCGAGCAGTACTTC.

V and J are TRBV28 and TRBJ2-7, with 10 bases fitting TRBD2. Trimming at V came to 4 bases and at J to 0 bases, leaving 12 bases not matched to a gene. Germline lookup yields CDR1 MDHEN and CDR2 SYDVKM. The CDR3 is 18 amino acids. CDR3 DNA sequence: TGTGCCAGCAGTTCAGCGCCGGGACTAGCGCCGAGCTCCTACGAGCAGTACTTC. This codes for CASSSAPGLAPSSYEQYF.

This clone has only a few counts. This sequence joins TRBV28 and TRBJ2-3; the match to TRBD1 covers 8 bases. There are 16 residues in the CDR3. Germline V gene sequence: CDR1 MDHEN, CDR2 SYDVKM. J lost 5 bases, V lost 4 bases, and 11 bases had no gene match. The CDR3 DNA sequence: TGTGCCAGCAGTTGGACCGGGGGACAGGAGCGAGATACGCAGTATTTT. Encoded protein: CASSWTGGQERDTQYF.

This clone was seen more than once but under ten times. This rearrangement joins TRBV7-2 to TRBJ2-5; D is perhaps TRBD2 (6 bases). Germline V gene sequence: CDR1 SGHTA, CDR2 FQGNSA. The CDR3 length is 16 residues. Trimming removed 7 bases at V and 1 base at J, with 19 bases between. CDR3 in amino acids: CASKRLGPVLQETQYF. The CDR3 DNA sequence: TGTGCCAGCAAACGACTAGGCCCCGTCCTCCAAGAGACCCAGTACTTC. Full variable domain (outside the CDR3, taken from reference TRBV7-2 and TRBJ2-5): GAGVSQSPSNKVTEKGKDVELRCDPISGHTALYWYRQSLGQGLEFLIYFQGNSAPDKSGLPSDRFSAERTGGSVSTLTIQRTQQEDSAVYLCASKRLGPVLQETQYFGPGTRLLVL.

This clone was seen more than once but under ten times. The chain links TRBV27 to TRBJ2-7, with TRBD2 matching 12 bases. V shed 4 bases and J 5 bases; nucleotides not matched to a gene: 3. In germline, CDR1 is MNHEY, CDR2 SMNVEV (reference sequence). This CDR3 region has 14 residues. In nucleotides, the CDR3 is TGTGCCAGCAGTTCGAGACTAGCGGGAGACGAGCAGTACTTC. It specifies CASSSRLAGDEQYF.

This clone turned up a few times. The J gene is TRBJ2-7, the V gene TRBV10-3; no clear D gene. The CDR3 extends over 13 amino acids. V lost 0 bases and J lost 6, with 9 bases in between. Germline CDR1 is ENHRY and CDR2 is SYGVKD. CDR3 nucleotide sequence: TGTGCCATCAGTGAGTCGGGTCCCCCCGAGCAGTACTTC. Its translation is CAISESGPPEQYF.

The rearrangement joins TRBV4-1 to TRBJ2-5, with D maybe TRBD2 (5 bases). Germline values: CDR1 MGHRA, CDR2 YSYEKL. Between the trimmed V and J ends, which lost 1 base and 2 bases, there was a span of 17 bases. The CDR3 length is 17 residues. CDR3 loop: CASSQGPPGEIQETQYF. The DNA for the CDR3 is TGCGCCAGCAGCCAAGGACCGCCCGGGGAGATACAAGAGACCCAGTACTTC.

The J gene is TRBJ2-1, the V gene TRBV7-4; D is ambiguous. The CDR3 loop spans 15 amino acids. V dropped 8 bases and J dropped 6 bases, with 20 bases sitting between them. The germline CDR1 and CDR2 sequences are SGHVT and SQSDAQ. CDR3 in DNA: TGTGCCAGCTCCCTGGAGACTCTGTTGGGCAATGAGCAGTTCTTC. Translated: CASSLETLLGNEQFF.

The J gene is TRBJ2-5, the V gene TRBV5-1, with unresolved D. The CDR3 is 14 amino acids. From germline, CDR1 is SGHRS and CDR2 YFSETQ. Trimming left V 2 bases short and J 5 bases short, with 13 bases between. The chain's CDR3 is CASSFSRGGETQYF. The CDR3 coding sequence is TGCGCCAGCAGCTTCTCACGCGGTGGGGAGACCCAGTACTTC. Drawing the rest from reference TRBV5-1 and TRBJ2-5, the complete variable domain is KAGVTQTPRYLIKTRGQQVTLSCSPISGHRSVSWYQQTPGQGLQFLFEYFSETQRNKGNFPGRFSGRQFSNSRSEMNVSTLELGDSALYLCASSFSRGGETQYFGPGTRLLVL.

The chain combines TRBV5-1 with TRBJ2-3; possibly TRBD1 for D (5 bases). V lost 6 bases and J 1 base, leaving 24 bases between the germline ends. There are 18 residues in the CDR3. Germline values: CDR1 SGHRS, CDR2 YFSETQ. The chain's CDR3 is CASTSMGQTFSGTDTQYF. CDR3 coding DNA: TGCGCCAGCACCTCAATGGGGCAAACTTTCTCTGGCACAGATACGCAGTATTTT. Full variable domain (missing parts from reference TRBV5-1 and TRBJ2-3): KAGVTQTPRYLIKTRGQQVTLSCSPISGHRSVSWYQQTPGQGLQFLFEYFSETQRNKGNFPGRFSGRQFSNSRSEMNVSTLELGDSALYLCASTSMGQTFSGTDTQYFGPGTRLTVL.

The gene calls are TRBV28 and TRBJ2-1; TRBD2 matches at 16 bases. Germline CDR1 and CDR2: MDHEN and SYDVKM. The CDR3 runs to 17 residues. Losses at the gene ends were 6 bases for V and 8 bases for J; bases not matched to a gene: 10. CDR3 in DNA: TGTGCCAGCAGACGCAGGCAGGGACTAGCGGGAGGGCATGAGCAGTTCTTC. Translated: CASRRRQGLAGGHEQFF.

The chain links TRBV6-1 to TRBJ2-7; D is possibly TRBD1 or TRBD2 (6 bases each). The V and J ends lost 8 bases and 3 bases respectively, with 14 bases between them. The germline CDR1 and CDR2 sequences are MNHNS and SASEGT. CDR3 length equals 13 residues. As DNA, the CDR3 is TGTGCCAGCGCCCTCGGGGGCCACTACGAGCAGTACTTC. It codes for CASALGGHYEQYF.

V and J are TRBV2 and TRBJ2-2; TRBD1 might be the D (7 bases). In germline, CDR1 is SNHLY, CDR2 FYNNEI. Trimming removed 10 bases at V and 7 bases at J, with 16 bases between. CDR3 size: 13 residues. CDR3 sequence: CATRGEAVGELFF. Here the CDR3 DNA reads TGTGCCACCAGGGGGGAGGCGGTCGGGGAGCTGTTTTTT.

The V gene is TRBV25-1, the J gene TRBJ1-4; D ambiguous. CDR3 length: 14 residues. From germline, CDR1 is MGHDK and CDR2 SYGVNS. Trimming took off 3 bases at V and 4 bases at J, with 9 bases between the two ends. The CDR3 sequence is CASSDLGNNEKLFF. The CDR3 DNA reads TGTGCCAGCAGTGATCTAGGGAATAATGAAAAACTGTTTTTT. The whole variable domain, filled in from reference TRBV25-1 and TRBJ1-4, reads EADIYQTPRYLVIGTGKKITLECSQTMGHDKMYWYQQDPGMELHLIHYSYGVNSTEKGDLSSESTVSRIRTEHFPLTLESARPSHTSQYLCASSDLGNNEKLFFGSGTQLSVL.

The J gene is TRBJ2-1, the V gene TRBV2; D gene uncertain. Germline CDR1 is SNHLY and CDR2 is FYNNEI. Trimming took 1 base from V and 5 from J, leaving 6 bases between them. The CDR3 covers 13 residues. The CDR3 sequence is CASSEVRNNEQFF. The CDR3 DNA reads TGTGCCAGCAGTGAAGTTCGGAACAATGAGCAGTTCTTC. Full variable domain (rest looked up from reference TRBV2 and TRBJ2-1): EPEVTQTPSHQVTQMGQEVILRCVPISNHLYFYWYRQILGQKVEFLVSFYNNEISEKSEIFDDQFSVERPDGSNFTLKIRSTKLEDSAMYFCASSEVRNNEQFFGPGTRLTVL.

In this sample, this clone turned up a few times. This chain uses TRBV2 with TRBJ2-6, with a tentative D call TRBD1 (5 bases). CDR1 is SNHLY, CDR2 FYNNEI, per germline. The germline V and J ends were trimmed by 6 bases and 12 bases, with 15 bases remaining between them. CDR3 size: 13 residues. CDR3 in DNA: TGTGCCAGCAGACAGGAGACCCAGGGCGTCCTGACTTTC. Its translation is CASRQETQGVLTF.

The V gene is TRBV5-1, the J gene TRBJ2-2; weak D call: TRBD1 (5 bases). V shed 4 bases and J shed 5 bases, with 12 bases lying between them. Looked up from germline, CDR1 is SGHRS and CDR2 is YFSETQ. The CDR3 runs 14 residues. The CDR3 DNA sequence: TGCGCCAGCAGCGCAGACAGTCATACCGGGGAGCTGTTTTTT. This translates into CASSADSHTGELFF.

The V call is TRBV7-8, the J call TRBJ2-5; 8 bases align to TRBD2. The CDR3 sequence is 16 residues long. Trimming at V came to 1 base and at J to 5 bases, leaving 9 bases not matched to a gene. Germline-derived CDR1 and CDR2 are SGHVS and FQNEAQ. As DNA, the CDR3 is TGTGCCAGCAGCTTAGTAGCGGGACTGCGCGGGGAGACCCAGTACTTC. Translating it yields CASSLVAGLRGETQYF.

The chain joins TRBV7-9 to TRBJ2-1, with 12 bases matching TRBD2. This CDR3 has 15 residues. Trimming removed 6 bases from V and 2 bases from J; junction bases left unmatched: 2. Germline V gene data show CDR1 as SEHNR and CDR2 as FQNEAQ (reference sequence). This chain's CDR3 is CASRTSGSTYNEQFF. The CDR3, as DNA: TGTGCCAGCAGGACTAGCGGGAGCACCTACAATGAGCAGTTCTTC.

The chain joins TRBV9 to TRBJ2-3; D gene uncertain. V gave up 2 bases and J gave up 0 bases, with 13 bases separating them. Per germline, CDR1 SGDLS and CDR2 YYNGEE. CDR3 size: 16 residues. The CDR3 nucleotides are TGTGCCAGCAGCGTCGGTTCTTCGCTAAGCACAGATACGCAGTATTTT. This encodes CASSVGSSLSTDTQYF.

This chain connects TRBV2 to TRBJ2-1, with 11 nucleotides matching TRBD2. The trim removed 4 bases at V and 8 bases at J, leaving 1 base unmatched. This CDR3 has 13 residues. Germline V CDR1 and CDR2: SNHLY, FYNNEI. CDR3 in amino acids: CASSVLAGDEQFF. CDR3 in DNA: TGTGCCAGCAGTGTACTAGCGGGGGATGAGCAGTTCTTC.

The V gene is TRBV2, the J gene TRBJ1-5, with 9 nucleotides matching TRBD1. In germline, CDR1 is SNHLY, CDR2 FYNNEI. The CDR3 consists of 15 residues. Trimming cost V 8 bases and J 4 bases; bases outside gene matches: 9. The DNA for the CDR3 is TGTGCCAGCTCCCCCGGGACAGGGATGAATCAGCCCCAGCATTTT. Translation: CASSPGTGMNQPQHF.

The chain uses TRBV7-3 and TRBJ2-7; 8 bases are shared with TRBD2. The length of the CDR3 is 17 residues. In germline, CDR1 is SGHTA, CDR2 FQGTGA. V shed 2 bases and J 3 bases; nucleotides not matched to a gene: 12. The CDR3 nucleotides are TGTGCCAGCAGCTTACTTTCCAGCGGGAGTACCAACTACGAGCAGTACTTC. It encodes CASSLLSSGSTNYEQYF.

This clone turned up a few times. The chain has TRBV10-2 and TRBJ2-7, with D unresolved. The germline V and J ends were trimmed by 0 bases and 1 base, with 10 bases remaining between them. The CDR3 runs to 15 residues. The germline gives CDR1 WSHSY, CDR2 SAAADI. The CDR3 sequence is CASSESSSKSYEQYF. For the CDR3, the DNA is TGCGCCAGCAGTGAGTCCTCCAGTAAGTCCTACGAGCAGTACTTC.

This clone showed up just a few times. V and J are TRBV7-2 and TRBJ2-7; D is uncertain. Germline lookup yields CDR1 SGHTA and CDR2 FQGNSA. V was cut by 7 bases and J by 0 bases, with 10 bases left in between. The CDR3 runs 13 residues. CDR3 coding DNA: TGTGCCAGCATCCCCGGGCCCTCCTACGAGCAGTACTTC. It specifies CASIPGPSYEQYF.

The V and J genes are TRBV28 and TRBJ2-2; D is perhaps TRBD1 (6 bases). The CDR3 runs to 17 residues. V was pared by 4 bases and J by 2 bases, with 17 bases between. Germline V gene sequence: CDR1 MDHEN, CDR2 SYDVKM. This CDR3 is CASSSTQGHLNTGELFF. The CDR3 region has the DNA TGTGCCAGCAGTTCTACACAGGGACACCTTAACACCGGGGAGCTGTTTTTT.

V gene TRBV5-4 combines with J gene TRBJ2-6; D assignment may be TRBD1 or TRBD2 (6 bases each). The CDR3 extends over 16 amino acids. V lost 6 bases to trimming and J lost 0 bases, with 13 bases between them. From germline, CDR1 is SGHNT and CDR2 YYREEE (reference sequence). The CDR3 reads CASTSGGSSGANVLTF. The CDR3 DNA reads TGTGCCAGCACCTCCGGGGGCAGCTCTGGGGCCAACGTCCTGACTTTC.

The gene calls are TRBV5-6 and TRBJ1-4, with 8 positions matching TRBD1. The germline gives CDR1 SGHDT, CDR2 YYEEEE. This CDR3 is 14 amino acids long. J gave up 7 bases and V 4 bases, and 6 bases lay outside the gene matches. The CDR3 sequence: CASSLTGVGEKLFF. CDR3 nucleotide sequence: TGTGCCAGCAGCCTGACAGGGGTTGGTGAAAAACTGTTTTTT.

V is TRBV18 and J is TRBJ2-7; no firm D call. CDR3 size: 14 residues. The germline V gene encodes CDR1 KGHSH and CDR2 LQKENI. The V end was cut by 1 base, the J end by 3 bases, with 10 bases between. CDR3 sequence (DNA): TGTGCCAGCTCACCACTTCTAACTTACTACGAGCAGTACTTC. Amino acid sequence: CASSPLLTYYEQYF.

Only a few counts were recorded for this clone. This sequence joins TRBV9 and TRBJ2-1; 13 bases agree with TRBD2. Germline CDR1 reads SGDLS; CDR2 reads YYNGEE. The V segment lost 5 bases and the J segment 8 bases; nucleotides outside the gene matches: 13. The CDR3 runs to 17 residues. The CDR3 here is CASSYGLAGDMVDEQFF. CDR3 bases: TGTGCCAGCAGTTATGGACTAGCGGGAGATATGGTGGATGAGCAGTTCTTC.

The chain couples TRBV28 to TRBJ2-7; TRBD1 aligns across 8 bases. This CDR3 comprises 18 residues. Germline V CDR1 and CDR2: MDHEN, SYDVKM. After removal of 3 bases from V and 0 bases from J, the junction contained 13 bases not matched to a gene. As DNA, the CDR3 is TGTGCCAGCAGTTTCGTCGGATCCGGGACAGGCCTCTCCTACGAGCAGTACTTC. Its protein is CASSFVGSGTGLSYEQYF.